The 11 T cell receptor beta chains in this list originate from one sample, sequenced in a study of tumor-infiltrating lymphocytes in primary liver carcinoma. TCR beta cDNA was reverse-transcribed from about 500 ng of total RNA. The reaction used a constant-region primer and ProtoScript II reverse transcriptase. Libraries covering TCR beta were generated through three nested multiplex PCR rounds (using a slightly modified ARM-PCR). The opening two PCR rounds, 10 cycles each, paired TRBV1-TRBV30 forward primers with a C-beta reverse primer. TCRdb used MiXCR to reprocess the multiplex PCR reads, holding one entry per CDR3 protein. The sample carries 180,000 or so distinct CDR3 sequences, roughly three fifths recorded once. Germline DNA was also extracted, with blood RNA taken from unsorted whole blood. The sequenced material came from peripheral blood. The source is a man aged 35 to 55 with primary liver carcinoma and hepatitis B virus infection.

This clonotype was detected a few times. The rearrangement uses TRBV7-9 and TRBJ1-1, with D possibly TRBD1 on 5 matching bases. The germline CDR1 and CDR2 sequences are SEHNR and FQNEAQ (reference sequence). Trimming pared 8 bases from V and 4 bases from J, leaving 14 bases between. This CDR3 spans 13 amino acids. The CDR3 here is CASEQGGGTEAFF. CDR3 DNA sequence: TGTGCCAGCGAGCAGGGAGGTGGCACTGAAGCTTTCTTT.

A word on this clonotype: A much larger clone differs from this one at a single base, so this may be a read error. The chain carries TRBV6-5 and TRBJ1-2; TRBD1 matches 9 bases. With 3 bases clipped from V and 4 bases from J, the junction kept 9 bases outside the gene matches. CDR1 MNHEY and CDR2 SVGAGI come from the germline V gene. This CDR3 is 16 amino acids long. The DNA for the CDR3 is TGTGCCAGCAGTTATATACGAACAGGGGGCGCCTATGGCTACACCTTC. The encoded protein is CASSYIRTGGAYGYTF.

This clonotype was detected only a few times. V is TRBV4-1 and J is TRBJ2-7, with D maybe TRBD2 (6 bases). Trimming shortened V by 4 bases and J by 1 base, and 17 bases separated the two germline ends. The CDR3 has 16 residues. Germline V gene sequence: CDR1 MGHRA, CDR2 YSYEKL. As DNA, the CDR3 is TGCGCCAGCAGCCCCTTTCCGGGGGACCAATCCTACGAGCAGTACTTC. Its protein product is CASSPFPGDQSYEQYF.

As for this clonotype: Possible read error: a much larger clone is one base away. The chain couples TRBV29-1 to TRBJ2-7; D remains unclear. Deletions cut 2 bases from V and 6 bases from J, with 8 bases between. The CDR3 consists of 11 residues. Germline values: CDR1 SQVTM, CDR2 ANQGSEA. In nucleotides, the CDR3 is TGCAGCGTTGAAAGCGTGTCCGAGCAGTACTTC. It translates to CSVESVSEQYF.

CDR3 DNA sequence: TGCAGCGTTGAAGATCAAACCCTCGGCAGCCACCGACCCTACGAGCAGTACTTC. Amino acid sequence: CSVEDQTLGSHRPYEQYF. The chain has TRBV29-1 and TRBJ2-7; D gene unclear. The CDR3 sequence is 18 residues long. The V gene's germline CDR1 is SQVTM and CDR2 ANQGSEA. Trimming left V 0 bases short and J 2 bases short, with 23 bases between.

The chain carries TRBV2 and TRBJ2-5; 10 bases line up with TRBD2. This CDR3 region has 13 residues. The V segment lost 6 bases and the J segment 4 bases; nucleotides outside the gene matches: 2. Germline V gives CDR1 SNHLY, CDR2 FYNNEI. The CDR3 bases are TGTGCCAGCAGACAGCGGGAGGGAGAGACCCAGTACTTC. Encoded protein: CASRQREGETQYF.

This clonotype came up many times. The J gene is TRBJ2-7, the V gene TRBV28, with 8 bases aligning to TRBD2. Germline V lookup: CDR1 MDHEN, CDR2 SYDVKM. V gave up 6 bases and J gave up 3 bases; unmatched junction bases: 7. The CDR3 contains 14 residues. CDR3 nucleotides: TGTGCCAGCAGCGTGCAAGCGGGAGTCTACGAGCAGTACTTC. Protein sequence: CASSVQAGVYEQYF. Complete variable domain (other parts from reference TRBV28 and TRBJ2-7): DVKVTQSSRYLVKRTGEKVFLECVQDMDHENMFWYRQDPGLGLRLIYFSYDVKMKEKGDIPEGYSVSREKKERFSLILESASTNQTSMYLCASSVQAGVYEQYFGPGTRLTVT.

As concerns this clonotype: A read error is possible here, since a much larger clone lies one base away. The rearrangement joins TRBV29-1 to TRBJ1-1, with 7 bases lining up with TRBD1. V lost 1 base and J lost 2; bases outside the gene matches: 4. The V gene's germline CDR1 is SQVTM and CDR2 ANQGSEA. This CDR3 has 14 amino acids. The CDR3 DNA is TGCAGCGTTGAAGTAAGACAGGGCAACACTGAAGCTTTCTTT. It codes for CSVEVRQGNTEAFF. The full variable domain, its missing parts supplied by reference TRBV29-1 and TRBJ1-1, is SAVISQKPSRDICQRGTSLTIQCQVDSQVTMMFWYRQQPGQSLTLIATANQGSEATYESGFVIDKFPISRPNLTFSTLTVSNMSPEDSSIYLCSVEVRQGNTEAFFGQGTRLTVV.

This clonotype was counted a single time. J is TRBJ2-3 and V is TRBV6-6; 13 nucleotides align to TRBD2. The CDR3 totals 17 residues. Germline values: CDR1 MNHNY, CDR2 SVGAGI (reference sequence). J lost 2 bases, V lost 5 bases, and 7 bases had no gene match. The CDR3 here is CASSARGLAGPTDTQYF. CDR3 sequence (DNA): TGTGCCAGCAGTGCCCGGGGACTAGCGGGGCCCACAGATACGCAGTATTTT.

This chain uses TRBV29-1 with TRBJ2-1; TRBD1 matches at 9 bases. CDR3 length: 13 residues. Germline CDR1 and CDR2: SQVTM and ANQGSEA. V lost 7 bases and J lost 11; bases outside the gene matches: 12. The CDR3 loop reads CSGNRGREGKQFF. In nucleotides, the CDR3 is TGCAGCGGGAACAGGGGGCGCGAAGGTAAGCAGTTCTTC.

The rearrangement joins TRBV6-6 to TRBJ1-5; maybe TRBD1 (5 bases). Germline CDR1 reads MNHNY; CDR2 reads SVGAGI (reference sequence). The V gene lost 5 bases and the J gene lost 1 base, with 15 bases spanning the gap. The CDR3 loop spans 16 amino acids. For the CDR3, the DNA is TGTGCCAGCAGTCCCCGGGGGAGGGAGAGCAATCAGCCCCAGCATTTT. Its translation is CASSPRGRESNQPQHF.